This T cell receptor (beta chain) was identified during a study of T cells in Graves' hyperthyroidism and ophthalmopathy. Patients with uncontrolled infections, other autoimmune diseases, pregnancy or lactation were excluded. This clonotype has ten or more counts. The ends were cut back, 11 bases at V and 3 bases at J, with 13 bases in the middle. Germline-derived CDR1 and CDR2 are SGHTA and FQGTGA. The CDR3 length is 12 residues. TCR beta CDR3 regions were amplified from RNA. The HTBI set primed first-round TCR CDR3 RT-PCR. TCRdb analysed the multiplex PCR reads with MiXCR anew, one entry per CDR3 protein. Of about 640,000 distinct CDR3 sequences listed, around 21% are singletons.

The material sequenced was blood. The chain employs TRBV7-3 and TRBJ1-1; perhaps TRBD1 as D (5 bases). The receptor's source is a man aged 25 to 40 with Graves' ophthalmopathy. CDR3 sequence reads: CASKGTYTEAFF. CDR3 DNA sequence: TGTGCCTCAAAGGGGACGTACACTGAAGCTTTCTTT.